The entry below describes one T cell receptor beta chain. Its antigen is as yet unknown. V lost 5 bases to trimming and J lost 2 bases, with 16 bases between them. The CDR3 loop spans 15 amino acids. Combining a sample-barcoded 5' primer with a J-beta primer mix, a second PCR ran for roughly 6 to 11 cycles. With 12 random nucleotides, a template-switch adaptor tagged each individual cDNA molecule. TCRdb analysed the 5' RACE reads with MiXCR anew, one entry per CDR3 protein. Of fewer than 2,000,000 distinct CDR3 sequences in the sample, approximately 32% are singletons; the top ten hold approximately 10%. The sample belongs to a study of blood T cells in healthy people across ages. Study results and caveats: As naive T cell percentage varied, TCR beta diversity correlated strongly with it. From one million sequenced T cells, diversity estimates were lower bounds. PBMCs went unsorted, and a conclusive naive versus antigen-experienced comparison was therefore prevented.

The sample was blood. The receptor was isolated from a woman in her thirties in good health. The rearrangement links TRBV12-3 or TRBV12-4 to TRBJ2-7; D ambiguous. The CDR3 loop is CASSPSATIAYEQYF. The CDR3 region has the DNA TGTGCCAGCAGTCCTTCTGCGACCATCGCCTACGAGCAGTACTTC.